A single sample is the source of the 19 T cell receptor beta chains below, sequenced in a study of cytomegalovirus exposure and HLA in healthy donors. PCR involved 60 Vbeta and 13 Jbeta primers. This table comes from immunoSEQ multiplex PCR, and its TCRdb copy is limited to in-frame clones, with some not included. Among 100,000 to 150,000 clones, about 80% were seen once, and the ten largest hold roughly 9%. Source material: PBMCs. These receptors originate from a woman aged 45-60 years in good health and CMV-seropositive.

The chain links TRBV13 to TRBJ1-2; D is unclear. Looked up from germline, CDR1 is PRHDT and CDR2 is FYEKMQ (reference sequence). The CDR3 is 13 amino acids. V gave up 2 bases and J gave up 8 bases, with 12 bases separating them. Written as DNA, the CDR3 is TGTGCCAGCAGCTTAAGCCAGGCCGAGGGCTACACCTTC. It is translated as CASSLSQAEGYTF.

The chain couples TRBV28 to TRBJ1-5, with 7 bases aligning to TRBD1. Germline loops: CDR1 MDHEN, CDR2 SYDVKM. The junction had 4 bases not matched to a gene; V was cut back by 4 bases and J by 1 base. This CDR3 has 15 amino acids. The CDR3 nucleotides are TGTGCCAGCAGTTCGACAGGGTCCAGCAATCAGCCCCAGCATTTT. It is translated as CASSSTGSSNQPQHF. Based on the CDR3 plus reference TRBV28 and TRBJ1-5, the full variable domain is DVKVTQSSRYLVKRTGEKVFLECVQDMDHENMFWYRQDPGLGLRLIYFSYDVKMKEKGDIPEGYSVSREKKERFSLILESASTNQTSMYLCASSSTGSSNQPQHFGDGTRLSIL.

The chain recombines TRBV5-1 with TRBJ2-7, with 10 positions matching TRBD1. Germline CDR1 is SGHRS and CDR2 is YFSETQ. V lost 3 bases to trimming and J lost 5 bases; unmatched junction nucleotides: 2. The CDR3 sequence is 13 residues long. The CDR3 region has the DNA TGCGCCAGCAGCTGGGGACAGGGGAACGAGCAGTACTTC. Its protein is CASSWGQGNEQYF.

V gene TRBV6-1 combines with J gene TRBJ2-1; TRBD1 matches 12 bases. Trimming cost V 10 bases and J 10 bases; bases outside gene matches: 11. The CDR3 has 14 residues. Per the germline V gene, CDR1 is MNHNS and CDR2 is SASEGT. CDR3 DNA: TGTGCCACACATCCGGGACAGGGGGCCCGAGAGCAGTTCTTC. Its translation is CATHPGQGAREQFF.

This chain joins TRBV18 and TRBJ2-3; D is ambiguous. Looked up from germline, CDR1 is KGHSH and CDR2 is LQKENI. This CDR3 is 13 amino acids long. The V end was cut by 3 bases, the J end by 2 bases, with 6 bases between. The CDR3 is CASSPSITDTQYF. CDR3 DNA: TGTGCCAGCTCACCCTCTATCACAGATACGCAGTATTTT.

There are a few counts of this clone. This rearrangement joins TRBV29-1 to TRBJ2-7; 7 bases map to TRBD1. Germline trimming cut 5 bases from V and 0 bases from J; bases unmatched to any gene: 4. Germline lookup yields CDR1 SQVTM and CDR2 ANQGSEA. This CDR3 region has 13 residues. The CDR3 region is CSVRQGSSYEQYF. CDR3 DNA: TGCAGCGTTAGACAGGGAAGCTCCTACGAGCAGTACTTC.

The chain joins TRBV18 to TRBJ1-1; D might be TRBD1 (6 bases). This CDR3 is 16 amino acids long. V dropped 5 bases and J dropped 0 bases, with 16 bases sitting between them. Per the germline V gene, CDR1 is KGHSH and CDR2 is LQKENI. The CDR3 spells CASSDRQDGLNTEAFF. The CDR3 nucleotides are TGTGCCAGCTCAGACAGACAGGACGGTCTGAACACTGAAGCTTTCTTT.

V usage is TRBV27 and J usage is TRBJ2-7; tentatively, D is TRBD1 (6 bases). CDR1 and CDR2 (germline): MNHEY, SMNVEV (reference sequence). V gave up 4 bases and J gave up 7 bases, with 14 bases separating them. This CDR3 region has 13 residues. The CDR3 DNA sequence: TGTGCCAGCAGTTGGACAGAGGGTGGGGAGCAGTACTTC. It encodes CASSWTEGGEQYF.

V usage is TRBV2 and J usage is TRBJ1-2, with TRBD1 identical over 7 bases. Germline CDR1 SNHLY, CDR2 FYNNEI. Losses at the gene ends were 0 bases for V and 4 bases for J; bases not matched to a gene: 8. This CDR3 has 16 amino acids. For the CDR3, the DNA is TGTGCCAGCAGTGAAGCGACGATGACAGGGCCCTATGGCTACACCTTC. It codes for CASSEATMTGPYGYTF.

The sample holds a few counts of this clone. V is TRBV13 and J is TRBJ2-7; 10 nucleotides line up with TRBD1. Germline V CDR1 and CDR2: PRHDT, FYEKMQ (reference sequence). Trimming cost V 5 bases and J 2 bases; bases outside gene matches: 6. This CDR3 is 15 amino acids long. CDR3 coding DNA: TGTGCCAGCAGCCGCCATGGACAGGGGGCCTACGAGCAGTACTTC. Residues: CASSRHGQGAYEQYF.

On this clone: Distinct nucleotide sequences in the sample also encode this CDR3. This chain joins TRBV30 and TRBJ1-5; TRBD1 matches 8 bases. The ends lost 4 bases at V and 4 bases at J; junction bases unmatched: 3. The CDR3 runs 13 residues. Germline V gene lookup returns CDR1 GTSNPN and CDR2 SVGIG (reference sequence). Here the CDR3 DNA reads TGTGCCTGGACTACAGGGGGAAATCAGCCCCAGCATTTT. Protein product: CAWTTGGNQPQHF.

This clone has a handful of counts. The chain is built from TRBV7-9 and TRBJ2-1; D not certain. The CDR3 is 13 residues long. The V end was cut by 5 bases, the J end by 7 bases, with 12 bases between. The germline gives CDR1 SEHNR, CDR2 FQNEAQ (reference sequence). CDR3: CASSAQPGNEQFF. CDR3 DNA: TGTGCCAGCAGCGCCCAGCCAGGAAATGAGCAGTTCTTC.

The V gene is TRBV6-5, the J gene TRBJ1-2; D uncertain. CDR1 and CDR2 (germline): MNHEY, SVGAGI. The length of the CDR3 is 13 residues. V was clipped by 2 bases and J by 8 bases, with 12 bases between them. CDR3: CASSYDLTRGYTF. The CDR3 nucleotides are TGTGCCAGCAGTTACGATTTGACTAGGGGCTACACCTTC.

This clone has a handful of counts. This chain links TRBV19 with TRBJ1-5; the D is unclear. Trimming left V 5 bases short and J 2 bases short, with 10 bases between. The CDR3 covers 14 residues. CDR1 LNHDA and CDR2 SQIVND come from the germline V gene (reference sequence). The CDR3 sequence: CASSGSVGNQPQHF. In DNA, the CDR3 is TGTGCCAGTAGTGGCAGCGTGGGCAATCAGCCCCAGCATTTT.

This chain connects TRBV19 to TRBJ2-7, with D possibly being TRBD1 (7 bases). V gave up 6 bases and J gave up 5 bases, with 20 bases separating them. The CDR3 totals 15 residues. Germline CDR1 is LNHDA and CDR2 is SQIVND (reference sequence). CDR3 nucleotides: TGTGCCAGTAGCCCCCAGGGGGGACGGATAAACGAGCAGTACTTC. It codes for CASSPQGGRINEQYF.

J is TRBJ2-7 and V is TRBV5-5; TRBD2 agrees at 8 bases. V lost 6 bases and J lost 11; bases outside the gene matches: 10. The CDR3 covers 12 residues. CDR1 and CDR2 (germline): SGHKS, YYEKEE (reference sequence). CDR3 DNA sequence: TGTGCCAGCATAGGTAGCGGGGTAGTTGAGTACTTC. Its translation is CASIGSGVVEYF.

The rearrangement uses TRBV19 and TRBJ2-2, with TRBD1 identical over 8 bases. With V trimmed by 4 bases and J by 4 bases, 17 bases remained unmatched. CDR1 is LNHDA and CDR2 is SQIVND in the germline V gene (reference sequence). There are 19 residues in the CDR3. The CDR3 region is CASSNPRRTGWDGTGELFF. In DNA, the CDR3 is TGTGCCAGTAGTAACCCCAGGCGGACAGGGTGGGACGGCACCGGGGAGCTGTTTTTT.

V is TRBV7-3 and J is TRBJ2-3; D remains ambiguous. Trimming stripped 2 bases from V and 2 bases from J, with 8 bases between. The CDR3 totals 14 residues. Germline CDR1 reads SGHTA; CDR2 reads FQGTGA. CDR3 nucleotides: TGTGCCAGCAGCTTAGGTAGTAACACAGATACGCAGTATTTT. Amino acid sequence: CASSLGSNTDTQYF.

This clone has more than one count but fewer than ten. The V gene is TRBV4-2, the J gene TRBJ1-2, with D perhaps TRBD1 (5 bases). The CDR3 spans 13 residues. Trimming took off 3 bases at V and 5 bases at J, with 10 bases between the two ends. Looked up from germline, CDR1 is LGHNA and CDR2 is YNFKEQ. The CDR3 loop reads CASSQGLEYGYTF. The CDR3 DNA sequence: TGTGCCAGCAGCCAGGGGCTGGAGTATGGCTACACCTTC.